This TCR beta chain comes out of a study of blood T cell repertoires in COVID-19 (dated by TCRdb to the early 2020s). Background for the entire study: The collaborator samples originated in the United States, Italy and Spain and spanned the acute and convalescent phases of COVID-19. Samples were obtained from the ongoing ImmuneRACE study (first 160 participants) and from 1,254 subjects provided by 6 global collaborators. The repertoires were released in a freely available public database intended as a resource for research on the immune response to SARS-CoV-2. Sample metadata almost always included a de-identified subject ID, COVID-19 status, age in years and sex. The material from the prospective study consisted of cDNA or gDNA derived from T cells, B-cell-depleted T cells, or PBMCs. The dataset comprised deeply sampled blood TCRbeta repertoires from subjects exposed to, actively infected with, or recovered from COVID-19. HLA class I and class II types, where available, came from metadata supplied by the sample provider rather than from assay-based typing.

TCRbeta CDR3 regions were amplified from genomic DNA by means of the immunoSEQ Assay, a bias-controlled multiplex PCR. For the original study's pipeline: Within the assay, amplification of reference gene primers was used to estimate how many nucleated cells each sample contained. Sequence reads were collapsed and filtered to measure the absolute abundance of every unique TCRbeta CDR3 rearrangement. For each sample, productive Simpson clonality was calculated as the square root of Simpson's diversity index across productive rearrangements. Held by TCRdb, this immuneACCESS table contains in-frame sequences only and omits some clones. Under half of the omission traces to an unresolved V gene where checked; the cause of the rest is unknown. The DNA gave D and trimming, while V, J and clone size come from that table. In this sample the table shows approximately 150,000 clones, almost 85% of which occur a single time. The ten biggest clones cover around 2.7% of the sample.

From the cysteine up to the phenylalanine, the CDR3 has a length of 13 residues. The read is trimmed to its CDR3 DNA, 39 bases read in frame from base 1. V is clipped by 4 bases and J by 1 base, and the sequence between their germline boundaries is 6 bases long. The germline V gene specifies ENHRY as CDR1 and SYGVKD as CDR2. Regarding this clone: Its recognized antigen is unknown. No base-level quality is on record; no much larger clone is a single base apart.

In Seattle, one collaborating source enrolled patients while the infection was active and tracked those patients longitudinally over the course of disease. Collaborating institutions collected whole blood in K2EDTA tubes following their own protocols. For TCRbeta analysis, collaborator samples were shipped as frozen whole blood, as isolated PBMCs, or as DNA extracted from either sample type. Results and caveats for the whole study, not just this receptor: How much clinical and demographic metadata was included differed by source and by participant, and the metadata was provided uncurated.

Sequences were obtained from peripheral blood. The receptor was isolated from an elderly woman with COVID-19, enrolled during active disease. The chain is encoded by TRBV10-3 joined to TRBJ2-3; no confident D gene assignment can be made. The nucleotide sequence reads TGTGCCATCAGTGTCACGGGCACAGATACGCAGTATTTT. Translated, it reads CAISVTGTDTQYF.